A selection of T cell receptor beta chains follows, all from one sample in a study of cytomegalovirus exposure and HLA in healthy donors. This table comes from immunoSEQ multiplex PCR, and its TCRdb copy is limited to in-frame clones, with some not included. The sample holds under 110,000 clones, roughly 76% seen once. The sample consisted of PBMCs. These TCRs come from a man aged 40-49 years in good health and CMV-seronegative. Both conserved end residues are part of each CDR3. The order of the fields is J gene, D gene, clone size, V gene, CDR3 protein, CDR3 DNA. A D gene is named only where the DNA matches it firmly. Rows may omit the clone size; those that give it use once, few, many or a size class.

TRBJ1-1 TRBD1 NA TRBV15 CATSTGDRVMNTEAFF TGTGCCACCAGCACTGGGGACAGGGTCATGAACACTGAAGCTTTCTTT
TRBJ1-4 NA NA TRBV6-1 CATLDRGAANEKLFF TGTGCCACCTTGGACCGCGGGGCAGCTAATGAAAAACTGTTTTTT
TRBJ1-5 NA NA TRBV5-5 CASSLTRNQPQHF TGTGCCAGCAGCCTGACGAGGAATCAGCCCCAGCATTTT
TRBJ1-4 TRBD1 NA TRBV19 CASSIRTGKNEKLFF TGTGCCAGTAGTATCCGGACAGGAAAGAACGAAAAACTGTTTTTT
TRBJ2-4 TRBD2 NA TRBV27 CASSPSSGGHHLAKNIQYF TGTGCCAGCAGCCCTTCTAGCGGGGGACATCATCTAGCCAAAAACATTCAGTACTTC
TRBJ1-5 TRBD1 NA TRBV4-3 CASSQDWDRVNQPQHF TGCGCCAGCAGCCAAGACTGGGACAGAGTAAATCAGCCCCAGCATTTT
TRBJ2-5 NA NA TRBV25-1 CASSDPSVETQYF TGTGCCAGCAGTGACCCTAGCGTAGAGACCCAGTACTTC
TRBJ1-4 NA NA TRBV9 CASSVQGKVGEKLFF TGTGCCAGCAGCGTACAGGGGAAGGTAGGGGAAAAACTGTTTTTT
TRBJ1-2 NA NA TRBV5-4 CASSLGHPDFNYGYTF TGTGCCAGCAGCTTGGGGCACCCCGATTTTAACTATGGCTACACCTTC
TRBJ1-4 NA NA TRBV15 CATSREDGQGEKLFF TGTGCCACCAGCAGGGAAGACGGGCAGGGAGAAAAACTGTTTTTT
TRBJ1-4 NA NA TRBV10-3 CAISDAQNTEKLFF TGTGCCATCAGTGACGCACAGAACACTGAAAAACTGTTTTTT
TRBJ2-3 TRBD2 NA TRBV5-1 CASSLETSYTDTQYF TGCGCCAGCAGCTTGGAGACTAGCTACACAGATACGCAGTATTTT
TRBJ1-2 NA NA TRBV7-2 CASSPARNYGYTF TGTGCCAGCAGCCCCGCCCGGAACTATGGCTACACCTTC
TRBJ1-1 NA NA TRBV5-1 CASSLAVTANTEAFF TGCGCCAGCAGCTTGGCCGTGACAGCTAACACTGAAGCTTTCTTT
TRBJ2-3 TRBD2 once TRBV5-1 CASSRAGGMQDTQYF TGCGCCAGCAGTCGTGCCGGGGGGATGCAGGATACGCAGTATTTT
TRBJ1-1 NA few TRBV28 CASRGGGMMNTEAFF TGTGCCAGCAGGGGGGGAGGGATGATGAACACTGAAGCTTTCTTT
TRBJ2-2 NA NA TRBV11-3 CASSLGPGGTGELFF TGTGCCAGCAGCTTAGGCCCAGGAGGGACCGGGGAGCTGTTTTTT
TRBJ2-1 TRBD2 NA TRBV19 CASIGREAGGYNEQFF TGTGCCAGTATAGGGAGGGAAGCGGGAGGATACAATGAGCAGTTCTTC
TRBJ1-6 NA NA TRBV7-3 CASSFNSYNSPLHF TGTGCCAGCAGCTTCAACTCCTATAATTCCCCCCTCCACTTT
TRBJ1-2 TRBD1 few TRBV27 CASRQGAGYGYTF TGTGCCAGCAGACAGGGGGCGGGCTATGGCTACACCTTC
TRBJ1-2 NA NA TRBV18 CASSPPIAGSAYGYTF TGTGCCAGCTCACCACCTATCGCAGGCTCGGCCTATGGCTACACCTTC
TRBJ1-3 NA NA TRBV5-8 CASSFGGNSYSGNTIYF TGTGCCAGCAGCTTTGGTGGAAACAGCTACTCTGGAAACACCATATATTTT
TRBJ1-1 NA few TRBV11-2 CASSLRGNTEAFF TGTGCCAGCAGCTTACGGGGGAACACTGAAGCTTTCTTT
TRBJ2-2 NA NA TRBV19 CAAAGVNTGELFF TGTGCCGCTGCTGGAGTGAACACCGGGGAGCTGTTTTTT
TRBJ2-1 NA NA TRBV7-6 CASSSRQGSDEQFF TGTGCCAGCAGCTCCCGCCAGGGATCCGATGAGCAGTTCTTC
TRBJ1-1 NA NA TRBV18 CASSPFRETEAFF TGTGCCAGCTCACCATTTAGGGAGACTGAAGCTTTCTTT
TRBJ2-7 TRBD1 NA TRBV9 CASSTQGASNEQYF TGTGCCAGCAGCACCCAGGGGGCGTCGAACGAGCAGTACTTC
TRBJ1-1 NA NA TRBV11-2 CASGLDNLNTEAFF TGTGCCAGCGGGTTGGACAATCTGAACACTGAAGCTTTCTTT
TRBJ1-1 TRBD1 NA TRBV27 CASSLDRVATEAFF TGTGCCAGCAGTTTGGACAGGGTGGCCACTGAAGCTTTCTTT
TRBJ2-1 TRBD1 NA TRBV5-5 CASSAGTGGYNEQFF TGTGCCAGCAGCGCGGGGACAGGGGGCTACAATGAGCAGTTCTTC
TRBJ1-2 NA NA TRBV28 CASRPGHLRHGYTF TGTGCCAGCAGACCGGGACACCTAAGACATGGCTACACCTTC
TRBJ1-4 TRBD1 NA TRBV4-3 CASSQDHRGDEKLFF TGCGCCAGCAGCCAAGATCACAGGGGGGACGAAAAACTGTTTTTT
TRBJ1-1 NA NA TRBV25-1 CASSESGRGITEAFF TGTGCCAGCAGTGAATCGGGCAGGGGAATCACTGAAGCTTTCTTT
TRBJ1-5 TRBD1 once TRBV9 CASSAQGGNQPQHF TGTGCCAGCAGCGCACAGGGGGGCAATCAGCCCCAGCATTTT
TRBJ1-2 NA NA TRBV19 CASSVGGAYGYTF TGTGCCAGTAGTGTCGGGGGGGCCTATGGCTACACCTTC
TRBJ2-7 TRBD2 NA TRBV29-1 CSVGGTSGFEQYF TGCAGCGTTGGTGGGACTAGCGGGTTCGAGCAGTACTTC
TRBJ2-1 TRBD1 NA TRBV7-3 CASSLGQGRHNEQFF TGTGCCAGCAGCCTAGGACAGGGGCGCCACAATGAGCAGTTCTTC
TRBJ2-1 NA NA TRBV6-6 CASSYGGGSYNEQFF TGTGCCAGCAGTTACGGGGGAGGCTCCTACAATGAGCAGTTCTTC
TRBJ2-7 NA NA TRBV12-1 CASSFGGTWAYEQYF TGTGCCAGCAGCTTTGGGGGGACATGGGCCTACGAGCAGTACTTC
TRBJ2-2 TRBD2 few TRBV6-6 CASASRLAGAGELFF TGTGCCAGCGCCTCGCGGCTAGCGGGGGCCGGGGAGCTGTTTTTT
TRBJ1-1 TRBD1 NA TRBV7-9 CSSSSQGAGTEAFF TGTTCCAGCAGCTCACAGGGGGCAGGGACTGAAGCTTTCTTT
TRBJ2-3 TRBD1 NA TRBV18 CASSLTTGEGTDTQYF TGTGCCAGCTCGCTGACGACAGGGGAGGGCACAGATACGCAGTATTTT
TRBJ1-6 NA NA TRBV6-4 CASTSENSPLHF TGTGCCAGCACATCGGAGAATTCACCCCTCCACTTT
TRBJ1-3 TRBD1 NA TRBV15 CATSREYTGVGDTIYF TGTGCCACCAGCAGAGAGTACACAGGGGTAGGAGACACCATATATTTT
TRBJ1-2 TRBD1 NA TRBV5-6 CASSYFALYDRDGYTF TGTGCCAGCAGCTATTTCGCCCTCTATGACAGGGATGGCTACACCTTC
TRBJ2-5 NA once TRBV27 CASSYSGSQETQYF TGTGCCAGCAGTTACTCAGGATCCCAAGAGACCCAGTACTTC
TRBJ1-1 NA NA TRBV7-3 CASSLNRNTEAFF TGTGCCAGCAGCTTGAACAGGAACACTGAAGCTTTCTTT
TRBJ1-5 TRBD1 once TRBV28 CASSQSLGGGNQPQHF TGTGCCAGCAGTCAGAGTTTAGGGGGCGGCAATCAGCCCCAGCATTTT
TRBJ2-1 NA NA TRBV11-3 CASSLLQHDNEQFF TGTGCCAGCAGCTTATTACAGCACGACAATGAGCAGTTCTTC
TRBJ1-1 NA NA TRBV7-9 CASSPDGPQRTEAFF TGTGCCAGCAGCCCCGACGGCCCCCAGAGGACTGAAGCTTTCTTT
TRBJ2-2 TRBD2 NA TRBV28 CASSLWGLAGGPGELFF TGTGCCAGCAGTTTATGGGGACTAGCGGGGGGGCCCGGGGAGCTGTTTTTT
TRBJ1-2 NA NA TRBV4-2 CASSQDDSRLYGYTF TGTGCCAGCAGCCAAGATGATTCCAGACTGTATGGCTACACCTTC
TRBJ1-5 NA few TRBV5-1 CASRPAPGDGQPQHF TGCGCCAGCAGACCGGCCCCCGGGGATGGACAGCCCCAGCATTTT
TRBJ1-1 NA NA TRBV7-9 CASTKEANTEAFF TGTGCCAGCACTAAGGAGGCGAACACTGAAGCTTTCTTT
TRBJ2-7 NA few TRBV6-6 CASCAIGYEQYF TGTGCCAGCTGCGCAATCGGCTACGAGCAGTACTTC
TRBJ2-1 NA NA TRBV7-2 CASSPGLSSYNEQFF TGTGCCAGCAGCCCCGGACTAAGCTCCTACAATGAGCAGTTCTTC
TRBJ2-4 TRBD1 NA TRBV30 CAWSPDRGNIQYF TGTGCCTGGAGTCCGGACAGGGGAAACATTCAGTACTTC
TRBJ1-2 TRBD1 NA TRBV29-1 CSVGLGQGRSTF TGCAGCGTTGGATTGGGACAGGGGAGGTCCACCTTC
TRBJ2-3 TRBD2 NA TRBV5-5 CASSPLFASGGTDTQYF TGTGCCAGCAGCCCCCTATTCGCTAGCGGGGGCACAGATACGCAGTATTTT
TRBJ1-2 NA few TRBV29-1 CSVEVEGKLYGYTF TGCAGCGTTGAAGTTGAGGGAAAACTCTATGGCTACACCTTC